This T cell receptor beta chain comes out of a study of PD-1 blockade in classical Hodgkin lymphoma. Points from the study as a whole: Before treatment, TCR diversity in newly diagnosed patients was reportedly lower than in healthy donors. The study found that TCR diversity rose significantly by C4D1 in CD4+ but not CD8+ cells.

Turning to this clone: Its cognate antigen is unknown.

Time point of the sample: cycle 4 day 1 (C4D1), after six to seven weeks of nivolumab. All patients relapsed after autologous stem cell transplantation, and brentuximab vedotin exposure varied. Magnetic negative selection purified CD4+ T cells from thawed PBMCs. TCRdb's copy holds only in-frame clones and misses some; the assay was immunoSEQ multiplex PCR. Among 27,000 or so clones, roughly 85% were seen once, and the ten largest hold 2% to 2.5%. CDR1 and CDR2 (germline): SEHNR, FQNEAQ (reference sequence). The V gene lost 5 bases and the J gene lost 4 bases, with 5 bases spanning the gap. This CDR3 has 11 residues.

The clonotype originates from a human donor with classical Hodgkin lymphoma. The genes are TRBV7-9 and TRBJ2-5; D gene uncertain. The specimen was CD4+ T cells from blood, collected before the fourth cycle of nivolumab. The CDR3: CASSPTETQYF. CDR3 nucleotides: TGTGCCAGCAGCCCTACAGAGACCCAGTACTTC.